Listed below are T cell receptor beta chains from one sample, sequenced in a study of beta chain features in type 1 diabetes. Assay used: immunoSEQ multiplex PCR; TCRdb lists only in-frame clones, some missing. Of about 710,000 clones listed, roughly 13% are singletons. The sample consisted of naive CD4+ T cells from blood. The receptors come from a man aged 18 to 29 with type 1 diabetes. Both conserved end residues are part of each CDR3. A D gene is named only where the DNA matches it firmly. A row's size may be missing; if present it is once, few, many or a size class.

clone size: -
D gene: -
J gene: TRBJ2-1
V gene: TRBV10-3
CDR3 protein: CAISAAYDANMNEQFF
CDR3 DNA: TGTGCCATCAGTGCCGCCTATGACGCCAATATGAATGAGCAGTTCTTC

clone size: few
D gene: -
J gene: TRBJ1-4
V gene: TRBV9
CDR3 protein: CASSPPGGRGEKLFF
CDR3 DNA: TGTGCCAGCAGCCCCCCCGGGGGGCGGGGTGAAAAACTGTTTTTT

clone size: few
D gene: -
J gene: TRBJ2-3
V gene: TRBV2
CDR3 protein: CASSDVDTQYF
CDR3 DNA: TGTGCCAGCAGTGACGTAGATACGCAGTATTTT

clone size: few
D gene: TRBD1
J gene: TRBJ1-6
V gene: TRBV7-2
CDR3 protein: CASSLRTGTNSPLHF
CDR3 DNA: TGTGCCAGCAGCCTTCGGACAGGGACTAATTCACCCCTCCACTTT

clone size: -
D gene: -
J gene: TRBJ1-1
V gene: TRBV29-1
CDR3 protein: CSAVGVGNTEAFF
CDR3 DNA: TGCAGCGCCGTAGGGGTGGGAAACACTGAAGCTTTCTTT

clone size: few
D gene: -
J gene: TRBJ2-3
V gene: TRBV5-1
CDR3 protein: CASGYTDTQYF
CDR3 DNA: TGCGCCAGCGGGTATACAGATACGCAGTATTTT

clone size: -
D gene: -
J gene: TRBJ2-2
V gene: TRBV6-6
CDR3 protein: CASSPPGELFF
CDR3 DNA: TGTGCCAGCAGCCCTCCCGGGGAGCTGTTTTTT

clone size: few
D gene: -
J gene: TRBJ1-1
V gene: TRBV7-2
CDR3 protein: CASSLTGNTEAFF
CDR3 DNA: TGTGCCAGCAGCCTAACAGGGAACACTGAAGCTTTCTTT

clone size: few
D gene: TRBD1
J gene: TRBJ2-7
V gene: TRBV5-1
CDR3 protein: CASSSRGQSSDEQYF
CDR3 DNA: TGCGCCAGCAGTTCCAGGGGACAGTCCTCGGACGAGCAGTACTTC

clone size: -
D gene: -
J gene: TRBJ2-3
V gene: TRBV11-1
CDR3 protein: CASSPPSVSTDTQYF
CDR3 DNA: TGTGCCAGCAGCCCCCCTTCAGTAAGCACAGATACGCAGTATTTT

clone size: once
D gene: TRBD2
J gene: TRBJ2-1
V gene: TRBV5-1
CDR3 protein: CASSLSGGAQNEQFF
CDR3 DNA: TGCGCCAGCAGCTTAAGCGGGGGGGCCCAGAATGAGCAGTTCTTC

clone size: -
D gene: TRBD1
J gene: TRBJ1-1
V gene: TRBV10-3
CDR3 protein: CATGQGENTEAFF
CDR3 DNA: TGTGCCACCGGACAGGGAGAGAACACTGAAGCTTTCTTT

clone size: -
D gene: -
J gene: TRBJ1-5
V gene: TRBV28
CDR3 protein: CASSLSSQPQHF
CDR3 DNA: TGTGCCAGCAGTTTGAGTAGCCAGCCCCAGCATTTT

clone size: few
D gene: -
J gene: TRBJ2-2
V gene: TRBV5-1
CDR3 protein: CASSRLEGAGELFF
CDR3 DNA: TGCGCCAGCAGTCGGCTCGAGGGAGCCGGGGAGCTGTTTTTT

clone size: few
D gene: -
J gene: TRBJ2-3
V gene: TRBV20-1
CDR3 protein: CSARLGLPQYF
CDR3 DNA: TGCAGTGCTAGGCTGGGACTCCCGCAGTATTTT

clone size: few
D gene: -
J gene: TRBJ2-1
V gene: TRBV30
CDR3 protein: CAWSVRSAGLNEQFF
CDR3 DNA: TGTGCCTGGAGTGTACGATCTGCGGGTCTGAATGAGCAGTTCTTC

clone size: -
D gene: -
J gene: TRBJ2-7
V gene: TRBV14
CDR3 protein: CASSQSIARRGEQYF
CDR3 DNA: TGTGCCAGCAGCCAATCTATTGCAAGGAGAGGCGAGCAGTACTTC

clone size: few
D gene: TRBD2
J gene: TRBJ2-3
V gene: TRBV7-2
CDR3 protein: CASSSRLAGTDTQYF
CDR3 DNA: TGTGCCAGCAGTTCCCGACTAGCGGGCACAGATACGCAGTATTTT

clone size: -
D gene: -
J gene: TRBJ1-1
V gene: TRBV27
CDR3 protein: CASTDARNPLNTEAFF
CDR3 DNA: TGTGCCAGCACGGACGCCCGGAACCCCCTGAACACTGAAGCTTTCTTT

clone size: -
D gene: TRBD2
J gene: TRBJ2-7
V gene: TRBV5-1
CDR3 protein: CASSRGGRGIAGGTYEQYF
CDR3 DNA: TGCGCCAGCAGCCGGGGAGGCAGGGGGATAGCGGGAGGTACCTACGAGCAGTACTTC

clone size: few
D gene: TRBD1
J gene: TRBJ2-5
V gene: TRBV18
CDR3 protein: CASSPPGQYQETQYF
CDR3 DNA: TGTGCCAGCTCACCACCGGGACAGTACCAAGAGACCCAGTACTTC

clone size: few
D gene: -
J gene: TRBJ1-1
V gene: TRBV5-1
CDR3 protein: CASSESGEGTEAFF
CDR3 DNA: TGCGCCAGCAGCGAGAGTGGTGAAGGCACTGAAGCTTTCTTT

clone size: -
D gene: -
J gene: TRBJ1-5
V gene: TRBV7-2
CDR3 protein: CASSLGPLNQPQHF
CDR3 DNA: TGTGCCAGCAGCCTGGGGCCGCTCAATCAGCCCCAGCATTTT

clone size: -
D gene: TRBD2
J gene: TRBJ2-2
V gene: TRBV28
CDR3 protein: CASSFLRLADTGELFF
CDR3 DNA: TGTGCCAGCAGTTTTCTACGGCTAGCGGACACCGGGGAGCTGTTTTTT

clone size: -
D gene: TRBD2
J gene: TRBJ2-3
V gene: TRBV9
CDR3 protein: CASSVSGGTTDTQYF
CDR3 DNA: TGTGCCAGCAGCGTTAGCGGGGGCACAACAGATACGCAGTATTTT

clone size: -
D gene: -
J gene: TRBJ2-1
V gene: TRBV18
CDR3 protein: CASSPLEGYNEQFF
CDR3 DNA: TGTGCCAGCTCCCCTTTGGAGGGGTACAATGAGCAGTTCTTC

clone size: -
D gene: -
J gene: TRBJ1-1
V gene: TRBV14
CDR3 protein: CASSQPANTEAFF
CDR3 DNA: TGTGCCAGCAGCCAACCAGCGAACACTGAAGCTTTCTTT

clone size: -
D gene: -
J gene: TRBJ2-5
V gene: TRBV9
CDR3 protein: CASSVDPIETQYF
CDR3 DNA: TGTGCCAGCAGCGTTGACCCCATAGAGACCCAGTACTTC

clone size: few
D gene: -
J gene: TRBJ1-1
V gene: TRBV29-1
CDR3 protein: CSVSTRLQNTEAFF
CDR3 DNA: TGCAGCGTGAGCACCAGACTGCAAAACACTGAAGCTTTCTTT

clone size: -
D gene: TRBD2
J gene: TRBJ2-1
V gene: TRBV9
CDR3 protein: CASSVATGLAYYNEQFF
CDR3 DNA: TGTGCCAGCAGCGTAGCTACGGGACTAGCGTATTACAATGAGCAGTTCTTC